Described below is a single T cell receptor (beta chain) sequence and its context. As yet, its antigen is unknown. The data were obtained in a study of cytomegalovirus exposure and HLA in healthy donors. The PCR was carried out with 60 Vbeta primers and 13 Jbeta primers. The method was immunoSEQ multiplex PCR; TCRdb's version includes in-frame clones alone and lacks a portion of them. The sample shows about 150,000 clones, 82% of them seen only once. V was pared by 2 bases and J by 3 bases, with 5 bases of the junction left unmatched. Germline CDR1 and CDR2: MNHEY and SMNVEV (reference sequence). The CDR3 spans 15 residues. Broader study findings: Previous analysis showed most TCR beta V segments were productive about 87% or about 30% of the time.

The receptor's source is a woman aged 45-65 years in good health and CMV-seropositive. The chain uses TRBV27 and TRBJ2-7, with 9 positions matching TRBD1. The specimen sequenced was PBMCs. The CDR3 DNA reads TGTGCCAGCAGTTTAGCCGGGACAGGGATCTACGAGCAGTACTTC. Translated, it gives CASSLAGTGIYEQYF.